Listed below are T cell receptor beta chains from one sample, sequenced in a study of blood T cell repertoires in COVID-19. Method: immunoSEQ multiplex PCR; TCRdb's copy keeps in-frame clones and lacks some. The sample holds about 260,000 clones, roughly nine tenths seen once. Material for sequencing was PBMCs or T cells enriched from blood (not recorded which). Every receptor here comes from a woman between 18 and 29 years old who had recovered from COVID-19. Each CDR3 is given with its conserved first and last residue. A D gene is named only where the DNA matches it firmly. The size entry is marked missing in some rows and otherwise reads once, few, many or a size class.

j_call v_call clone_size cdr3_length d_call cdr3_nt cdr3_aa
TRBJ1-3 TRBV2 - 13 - TGTGCCAGCAGTGGTGTTCTAAGAAACACCATATATTTT CASSGVLRNTIYF
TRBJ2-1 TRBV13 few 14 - TGTGCCAGCAGCTTAGGCGCAGGGAAGCATGAGCAGTTCTTC CASSLGAGKHEQFF
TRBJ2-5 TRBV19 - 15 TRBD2 TGTGCCAGTAGTAGGGAGCGGGGGGCGGGGGAGACCCAGTACTTC CASSRERGAGETQYF
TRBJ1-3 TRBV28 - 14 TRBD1 TGTGCCAGCAGAACAGGGGTGTCCGGAAACACCATATATTTT CASRTGVSGNTIYF
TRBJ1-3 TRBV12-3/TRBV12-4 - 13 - TGTGCCAGCTCCGGGTCAGCCGGAAACACCATATATTTT CASSGSAGNTIYF
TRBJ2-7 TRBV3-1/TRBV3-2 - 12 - TGTGCCAGCAGCCAAGGAGGTGGGGAGCAGTACTTC CASSQGGGEQYF
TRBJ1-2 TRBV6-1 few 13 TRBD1 TGTGCCAGCAGTGACAGGGGGCAGGGTGGCTACACCTTC CASSDRGQGGYTF
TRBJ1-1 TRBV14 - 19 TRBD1 TGTGCCAGCAGCGCTAACTTTGGGACAGGGATTTTTTCGAACACTGAAGCTTTCTTT CASSANFGTGIFSNTEAFF
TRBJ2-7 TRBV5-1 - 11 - TGCGCCAGCAGCTTCGCCTACGAGCAGTACTTC CASSFAYEQYF
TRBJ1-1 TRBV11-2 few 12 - TGTGCCAGCAGCTTCCTAGGCACTGAAGCTTTCTTT CASSFLGTEAFF
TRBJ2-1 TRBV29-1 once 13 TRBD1 TGCAGCGTGGGACAGGGTATCGGCAATGAGCAGTTCTTC CSVGQGIGNEQFF
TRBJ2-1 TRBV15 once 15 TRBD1 TGTGCCACCAGCGGGGACAGGCACCCGCCTAATGAGCAGTTCTTC CATSGDRHPPNEQFF
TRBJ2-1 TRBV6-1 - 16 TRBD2 TGTGCCAGCAGTGAATCTTCTAGCGGGGGGATCAATGAGCAGTTCTTC CASSESSSGGINEQFF
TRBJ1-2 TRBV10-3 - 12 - TGTGCCATCAACTCGGGGGATGATGGCTACACCTTC CAINSGDDGYTF
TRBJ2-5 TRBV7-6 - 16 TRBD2 TGTGCCAGCAGCTTAGGTCTAGCGGGGGAGAAAGAGACCCAGTACTTC CASSLGLAGEKETQYF
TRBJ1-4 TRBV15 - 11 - TGTGCCACCAGCAGAGATGGCCTGGTGGTTTTT CATSRDGLVVF
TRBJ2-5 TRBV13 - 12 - TGTGCCAGCAGCAAACCCGAGGGGACCCAGTACTTC CASSKPEGTQYF